This T cell receptor beta chain was sequenced in a study of blood T cell repertoires in COVID-19. Looking at the study overall: COVID-19 samples collected from the United States, Italy and Spain covered acute and convalescent phases.

The CDR3 has 17 amino acids. CDR1 and CDR2 (germline): SGHRS, YFSETQ. Trimming left V 4 bases short and J 1 base short, with 19 bases between. Assay used: immunoSEQ multiplex PCR; TCRdb lists only in-frame clones, some missing. The sample records about 74,000 clones, about 86% being singletons. The receptor's source is a woman of 80 years or more with active or convalescent COVID-19. The chain carries TRBV5-1 and TRBJ2-3; D possibly uses TRBD1 or TRBD2 (5 bases each). Material: peripheral blood. For the CDR3, the DNA is TGCGCCAGCAGCCTGGGGCCGGAGGCCTTCGGCACAGATACGCAGTATTTT. Its translation: CASSLGPEAFGTDTQYF.